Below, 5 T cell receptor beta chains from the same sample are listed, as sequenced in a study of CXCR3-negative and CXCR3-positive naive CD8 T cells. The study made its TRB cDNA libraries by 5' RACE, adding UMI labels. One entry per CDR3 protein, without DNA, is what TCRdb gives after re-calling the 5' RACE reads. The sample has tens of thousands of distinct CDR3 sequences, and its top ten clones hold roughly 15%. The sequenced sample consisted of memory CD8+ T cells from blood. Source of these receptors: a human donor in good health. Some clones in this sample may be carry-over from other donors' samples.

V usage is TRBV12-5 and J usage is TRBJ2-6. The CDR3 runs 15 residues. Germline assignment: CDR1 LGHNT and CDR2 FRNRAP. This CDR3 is CASGLGVSGANVLTF.

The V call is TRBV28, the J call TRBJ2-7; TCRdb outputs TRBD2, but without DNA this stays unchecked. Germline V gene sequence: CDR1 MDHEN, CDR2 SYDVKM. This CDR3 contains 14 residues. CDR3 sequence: CASSLLTYGGEQYF.

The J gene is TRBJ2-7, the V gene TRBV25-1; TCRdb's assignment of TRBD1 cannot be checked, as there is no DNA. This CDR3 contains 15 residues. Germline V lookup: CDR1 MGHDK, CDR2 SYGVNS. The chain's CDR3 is CASSFGQGTTYEQYF.

This CDR3 is CASSLWSPGPTALTSTDTQYF. The chain couples TRBV28 to TRBJ2-3; the D gene TCRdb calls, TRBD2, cannot be checked with no DNA. The CDR3 is 21 residues long. Germline values: CDR1 MDHEN, CDR2 SYDVKM.

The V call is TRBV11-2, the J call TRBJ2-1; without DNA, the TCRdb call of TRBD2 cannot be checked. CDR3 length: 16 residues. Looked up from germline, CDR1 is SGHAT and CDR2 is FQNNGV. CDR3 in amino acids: CASSLVFGLAEHEQFF. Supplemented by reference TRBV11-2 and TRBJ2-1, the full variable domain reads EAGVAQSPRYKIIEKRQSVAFWCNPISGHATLYWYQQILGQGPKLLIQFQNNGVVDDSQLPKDRFSAERLKGVDSTLKIQPAKLEDSAVYLCASSLVFGLAEHEQFFGPGTRLTVL.